Listed here is a single TCR beta chain. There is no known antigen for this receptor. No much larger clonotype is one base removed from it; base qualities were not supplied. The treatment or condition label on this specimen signifies: live attenuated yellow fever vaccine strain. At each blood-draw timepoint, two biological replicates of bulk PBMCs were collected. A standard Ficoll-Paque protocol was used to isolate PBMCs from peripheral blood. TriZol was used to extract RNA from bulk PBMCs, CD4 and CD8 fractions, and dextramer-positive and dextramer-negative fractions. This record comes from a study of T cells after yellow fever vaccination (dated by TCRdb to the late 2010s). Context from the whole study: Libraries from fractions with low cell numbers were prepared with the SMART-Seq v4 Ultra Low Input RNA kit. To follow T-cell clones before and after primary and booster YFV17D yellow fever vaccination, bulk TCR alpha and beta repertoires were sequenced over time. Two healthy male donors, one aged 18 to 30 and one aged 30 to 40 years, made up the cohort. Bulk PBMC replicates and cell subsets were isolated from blood drawn at multiple timepoints before and after both primary and secondary immunization. Summary of the overall study and its limitations: After the booster, most of the clones that had expanded following primary vaccination were detected again (around 95% of CD4 and roughly nine tenths of CD8), which suggests that memory was broadly maintained. A small share of clonotypes was detected in both CD4 and CD8 compartments, with the overlap likely arising from convergent recombination. Only two donors were included in the study, so the extent to which the findings can be generalized is limited. The secondary T-cell response was found to be weaker but faster than the primary response, with a peak reached on day 5 rather than on day 15. FACS-sorted repertoires could contain abundant contaminating clonotypes from the bulk population, so computational filtering was required.

The germline V gene supplies CDR1 SGHRS and CDR2 YFSETQ. From V the trimming removes 0 bases and from J it removes 4 bases, while the gene matches leave 12 bases of the junction unaccounted for. From the cysteine up to the phenylalanine, the CDR3 has a length of 18 residues. Only the CDR3 portion is preserved as DNA: 54 bases, with reading frame beginning at the first base. Synthesis of TCR cDNA relied on 5'RACE template switching, a step that introduced a universal primer site along with unique molecular identifiers. Priming for cDNA synthesis came from both the TCR alpha and TCR beta constant segments. Libraries were amplified in two PCR steps, with sample barcodes and sequencing adapters added in the second step. Sequencing of libraries was done on Illumina HiSeq 2500 (2x100 bp) or NovaSeq (2x150 bp). Concerning the study's data processing: Demultiplexing of reads and collapsing into UMI consensus sequences were performed with MIGEC, and V(D)J alignment was carried out with MiXCR. Vaccine-responding clonotypes were defined with edgeR using replicate PBMC samples, requiring FDR below 0.01 and a log2 fold change above 5 up to day 15. Each bulk clonotype received a CD4 or CD8 identity based on whether the sequenced CD4 or CD8 repertoire contained that clonotype at higher abundance. Using fastp at Q25 and MiXCR, TCRdb reprocessed the public reads and kept productive beta chains. Rows with a matching CDR3 protein are joined into one entry that keeps the most common DNA and genes. The V and J calls were determined by TCRdb, not by the authors. The sample profile shows roughly 520,000 distinct CDR3 sequences; just over 20% of them were found once. Clones ranked in the top ten supply about 16% of the sample.

The starting material was PBMCs, obtained roughly 20 days after the first yellow fever vaccination. This TCR derives from a man aged 18 to 30 who received the YFV17D yellow fever vaccine. The V gene is TRBV5-1 and the J gene is TRBJ1-2; a stretch of 10 junction bases matches TRBD1. CDR3 reads: CASSLAGQGRLEGYGYTF. The nucleotides read TGCGCCAGCAGCTTGGCGGGACAGGGGCGATTAGAGGGCTATGGCTACACCTTC.